This TCR beta chain was sequenced during a study of blood T cell repertoires in COVID-19. Study-level information: Acute-phase and convalescent COVID-19 samples originated in the United States, Italy and Spain.

J gave up 4 bases and V 4 bases, and 6 bases lay outside the gene matches. The germline V gene encodes CDR1 LNHDA and CDR2 SQIVND (reference sequence). The CDR3 covers 15 residues. As originally analysed: By means of reference gene primer amplification, nucleated cell counts were estimated. TCRdb keeps only in-frame clones here, not all; method: immunoSEQ multiplex PCR. V, J and clone size were drawn from that table, and D and trimming were deduced from the DNA. The table shows about 190,000 clones, with 85% to 90% occurring only once. V gene TRBV19 combines with J gene TRBJ2-5, with 10 positions matching TRBD1. The TCR originated in a man in his fifties or sixties with acute or convalescent COVID-19. The specimen sequenced was peripheral blood. DNA for the CDR3: TGTGCCAGTAGTACACGGACAGGGGGGATAGAGACCCAGTACTTC. It codes for CASSTRTGGIETQYF.